This T cell receptor beta chain came from a study of T cells expressing NK-cell markers. At the level of the study: Sorted CD3+CD56-NKG2C+, CD3+CD56+NKG2C- and CD3+CD56+NKG2C+ T cells were the source of the TCR beta repertoires. Seven HCMV-seropositive donors and one seronegative donor made up the eight sequenced donors.

This CDR3 contains 14 residues. The germline CDR1 and CDR2 sequences are MNHNS and SASEGT. The cDNA for TCR beta came from 5'RACE template switching with UMIs. No DNA is given; TCRdb re-called the 5' RACE reads and lists each CDR3 protein once. Its clone listing holds roughly 450,000 distinct CDR3 sequences. V gene TRBV6-1 combines with J gene TRBJ2-2; TCRdb designates TRBD1, a call that cannot be tested without DNA. The clonotype was recovered from a woman between 45 and 65 years old in good health. The sample taken for sequencing was blood T cells: a sorted CD56 or NKG2C T cell subset, CD4+ or CD8+ T cells, or bulk PBMC T cells (not recorded which). The CDR3 sequence: CASSRTGTSGELFF.